One and the same sample provided the 29 T cell receptor beta chains below, sequenced in a study of cytomegalovirus exposure and HLA in healthy donors. The PCR used 60 Vbeta and 13 Jbeta primers. The repertoire was sequenced with immunoSEQ multiplex PCR; TCRdb's copy has only in-frame clones and lacks some. The sample records 95,000 to 110,000 clones, around two thirds being singletons. Sequenced input: PBMCs. Receptors originate from a woman aged 50 to 60 in good health and CMV-seronegative.

The V call is TRBV15, the J call TRBJ2-5; no reliable D call. CDR3 length equals 13 residues. The germline gives CDR1 LNHNV, CDR2 YYDKDF (reference sequence). Trimming removed 0 bases from V and 5 bases from J, with 7 bases in between. The CDR3 coding sequence is TGTGCCACCAGCAGAGATCCCGAGGAGACCCAGTACTTC. This translates into CATSRDPEETQYF.

The J gene is TRBJ2-7, the V gene TRBV5-1; the match to TRBD2 covers 8 bases. The CDR3 has 15 residues. Trimming cost V 4 bases and J 4 bases; bases outside gene matches: 10. Germline V gives CDR1 SGHRS, CDR2 YFSETQ. The CDR3 sequence is CASSQITSGQYEQYF. CDR3 in DNA: TGCGCCAGCAGCCAAATTACTAGCGGACAGTACGAGCAGTACTTC.

The chain employs TRBV4-1 and TRBJ2-7; no clear D gene. V lost 1 base and J lost 1, with 8 bases in between. The length of the CDR3 is 14 residues. From germline, CDR1 is MGHRA and CDR2 YSYEKL. CDR3 bases: TGCGCCAGCAGCCAAGGGCCCCAATCCTACGAGCAGTACTTC. Translation gives CASSQGPQSYEQYF.

This rearrangement joins TRBV19 to TRBJ2-7; TRBD1 aligns across 8 bases. V dropped 1 base and J dropped 1; count of bases not matched to a gene: 12. This CDR3 is built from 18 residues. Germline V gives CDR1 LNHDA, CDR2 SQIVND (reference sequence). In DNA, the CDR3 is TGTGCCAGTAGTATAGCCACAGGGGGTAGGTTCACTTCCTACGAGCAGTACTTC. It codes for CASSIATGGRFTSYEQYF. The full variable domain, rest sourced from reference TRBV19 and TRBJ2-7, is DGGITQSPKYLFRKEGQNVTLSCEQNLNHDAMYWYRQDPGQGLRLIYYSQIVNDFQKGDIAEGYSVSREKKESFPLTVTSAQKNPTAFYLCASSIATGGRFTSYEQYFGPGTRLTVT.

Comment on this clone: A read error is likely, as this CDR3 ends without the conserved phenylalanine or tryptophan. The limits of the CDR3 on the DNA are not certain, so only TCRdb's listed CDR3 is given. This CDR3 is CASSSLGGVPSV. The J gene is TRBJ1-2, the V gene TRBV27. The germline gives CDR1 MNHEY, CDR2 SMNVEV (reference sequence). The CDR3 spans 12 amino acids, including both terminal residues.

This clone turned up a few times. This chain uses TRBV18 with TRBJ1-5; no firm D call. The CDR3 is made up of 14 amino acids. Trimming left V 4 bases short and J 7 bases short, with 14 bases between. Germline CDR1 and CDR2: KGHSH and LQKENI. CDR3 in DNA: TGTGCCAGCTCACGGGCGGGAGCGGGCCAGCCCCAGCATTTT. Its protein product is CASSRAGAGQPQHF.

This rearrangement joins TRBV19 to TRBJ1-6; no clear D gene. The CDR3 spans 13 residues. Germline V gene data show CDR1 as LNHDA and CDR2 as SQIVND (reference sequence). Trimming took 7 bases from V and 9 from J, leaving 13 bases between them. CDR3: CASNIQSGSPLHF. The CDR3 DNA is TGTGCCAGTAACATCCAGTCTGGTTCACCCCTCCACTTT.

The chain carries TRBV7-2 and TRBJ2-5; a possible D gene is TRBD2 (6 bases). The germline CDR1 and CDR2 sequences are SGHTA and FQGNSA. CDR3 length equals 14 residues. With 3 bases removed from V and 1 base from J, the gap between germline ends came to 9 bases. CDR3 region: CASSFAGSQETQYF. In DNA form, the CDR3 reads TGTGCCAGCAGCTTTGCGGGAAGCCAAGAGACCCAGTACTTC.

The chain uses TRBV6-5 and TRBJ2-7; the match to TRBD2 covers 9 bases. CDR3 length equals 15 residues. From germline, CDR1 is MNHEY and CDR2 SVGAGI. V shed 3 bases, J shed 3 bases, and the junction held 6 bases outside the gene matches. The CDR3 DNA reads TGTGCCAGCAGTTATTATGCGGGAGGGAACTACGAGCAGTACTTC. Residues: CASSYYAGGNYEQYF.

The chain carries TRBV6-4 and TRBJ2-5; weak D call: TRBD2 (6 bases). From germline, CDR1 is MRHNA and CDR2 SNTAGT. The length of the CDR3 is 14 residues. V lost 6 bases, J lost 6 bases, and 17 bases lay in between. The CDR3 region has the DNA TGTGCCAGCAGGGGCTTGGGGGGAGTAAAGACCCAGTACTTC. Amino acids: CASRGLGGVKTQYF.

The sample holds one count of this clone. The chain is built from TRBV28 and TRBJ2-5; D not certain. The CDR3 length is 12 residues. The V end lost 6 bases, the J end lost 7 bases, and 12 bases lay between the germline ends. CDR1 and CDR2 from the germline V gene are MDHEN and SYDVKM. The DNA of the CDR3 is TGTGCCAGCAGCTCCCCCTTCGGGACCCAGTACTTC. Its protein is CASSSPFGTQYF.

The chain joins TRBV7-9 to TRBJ1-4; D is uncertain. CDR1 is SEHNR, CDR2 FQNEAQ, per germline (reference sequence). The V end lost 5 bases, the J end lost 8 bases, and 15 bases lay between the germline ends. The CDR3 totals 14 residues. The CDR3 region is CASSTQDGGEKLFF. The CDR3 DNA is TGTGCCAGCAGCACCCAGGACGGAGGAGAAAAACTGTTTTTT. Looking up the rest from reference TRBV7-9 and TRBJ1-4 gives the full variable domain: DTGVSQNPRHKITKRGQNVTFRCDPISEHNRLYWYRQTLGQGPEFLTYFQNEAQLEKSRLLSDRFSAERPKGSFSTLEIQRTEQGDSAMYLCASSTQDGGEKLFFGSGTQLSVL.

This clone was detected only a few times. V is TRBV30 and J is TRBJ1-3; D remains ambiguous. CDR1 GTSNPN and CDR2 SVGIG come from the germline V gene (reference sequence). The CDR3 runs 18 residues. V lost 3 bases and J 0 bases, leaving 21 bases between the germline ends. The CDR3 coding sequence is TGTGCCTGGAGGCGGAGGGCAGGTCTCATGAGCTCTGGAAACACCATATATTTT. Its translation is CAWRRRAGLMSSGNTIYF.

This clone was seen once. V is TRBV7-3 and J is TRBJ2-5; 12 bases fit TRBD2. This CDR3 is 15 amino acids long. The J segment lost 5 bases and the V segment lost 5 bases, leaving 6 bases of the junction unmatched. Germline CDR1 SGHTA, CDR2 FQGTGA. CDR3 residues: CASSLLAGGWETQYF. CDR3 sequence (DNA): TGTGCCAGCAGCCTACTAGCGGGAGGATGGGAGACCCAGTACTTC.

This sequence joins TRBV10-3 and TRBJ1-1, with D unclear. V was trimmed by 8 bases and J by 1 base, leaving 8 bases between them. CDR1 ENHRY and CDR2 SYGVKD come from the germline V gene. The CDR3 has 12 amino acids. Here the CDR3 DNA reads TGTGCCATCGCTCAGCGGAACACTGAAGCTTTCTTT. Encoded protein: CAIAQRNTEAFF.

Remarks on this clone: Germline and junction disagree at one end, which may indicate a read error. The rearrangement links TRBV5-1 to TRBJ2-7, with D unresolved. The CDR3 extends over 14 amino acids. In germline, CDR1 is SGHRS, CDR2 YFSETQ. The CDR3 DNA sequence: TGCGCCAACAGCTTAGCAGGCAGGATCTACGAGCAGTACTTC. Encoded protein: CANSLAGRIYEQYF. The variable domain in full, completed from reference TRBV5-1 and TRBJ2-7, reads KAGVTQTPRYLIKTRGQQVTLSCSPISGHRSVSWYQQTPGQGLQFLFEYFSETQRNKGNFPGRFSGRQFSNSRSEMNVSTLELGDSALYLCANSLAGRIYEQYFGPGTRLTVT.

The chain joins TRBV29-1 to TRBJ2-3; 7 nucleotides agree with TRBD2. The CDR3 length is 15 residues. V shed 0 bases and J 3 bases; nucleotides not matched to a gene: 6. CDR1 and CDR2 from the germline V gene are SQVTM and ANQGSEA. The CDR3 DNA follows: TGCAGCGTTGAAGAGGTGGGGGGGGTTACAGATACGCAGTATTTT. Translating gives CSVEEVGGVTDTQYF.

Points on this clone: The same CDR3 is also encoded by other DNA sequences in this sample. V usage is TRBV29-1 and J usage is TRBJ2-3, with 10 bases that match TRBD1. CDR1 and CDR2 from the germline V gene are SQVTM and ANQGSEA. The CDR3 length is 14 residues. The trim removed 6 bases at V and 6 bases at J, leaving 9 bases unmatched. CDR3 nucleotide sequence: TGCAGCGTGGGCGGGACAGGGGTATCGGATACGCAGTATTTT. This codes for CSVGGTGVSDTQYF.

The chain employs TRBV15 and TRBJ2-6; 9 bases line up with TRBD2. The CDR3 spans 18 residues. V dropped 5 bases and J dropped 6; count of bases not matched to a gene: 14. The germline gives CDR1 LNHNV, CDR2 YYDKDF (reference sequence). CDR3 in amino acids: CATSRKGGGAVVANVLTF. The CDR3 coding sequence is TGTGCCACCAGCCGGAAAGGCGGGGGGGCTGTTGTGGCCAACGTCCTGACTTTC.

This clone was found a few times. This chain joins TRBV18 and TRBJ1-5, with D unclear. This CDR3 is 13 amino acids long. Trimming cost V 2 bases and J 7 bases, with 9 bases left between them. Germline values: CDR1 KGHSH, CDR2 LQKENI. The CDR3 sequence: CASSPGQEQPQHF. The CDR3 coding sequence is TGTGCCAGCTCACCAGGTCAGGAACAGCCCCAGCATTTT.

The gene calls are TRBV5-6 and TRBJ2-1; 7 bases agree with TRBD2. Germline V CDR1 and CDR2: SGHDT, YYEEEE. The trim removed 4 bases at V and 9 bases at J, leaving 16 bases unmatched. The CDR3 is 16 amino acids. The CDR3 nucleotides are TGTGCCAGCAGCCAGTTTTCTAGCGGCCCCTTGGGTGAGCAGTTCTTC. This gives the protein CASSQFSSGPLGEQFF.

This clone was recorded only once. V and J are TRBV30 and TRBJ2-1; D not resolved. Germline CDR1 reads GTSNPN; CDR2 reads SVGIG (reference sequence). The length of the CDR3 is 11 residues. Trimming removed 1 base at V and 8 bases at J, with 6 bases between. CDR3 sequence reads: CAWSGQYEQFF. CDR3 DNA sequence: TGTGCCTGGAGTGGTCAGTATGAGCAGTTCTTC.

V is TRBV7-2 and J is TRBJ2-3; D remains ambiguous. The length of the CDR3 is 13 residues. Germline V CDR1 and CDR2: SGHTA, FQGNSA. V lost 2 bases and J lost 0, with 3 bases in between. This CDR3 is CASSLQSTDTQYF. CDR3 nucleotide sequence: TGTGCCAGCAGCTTACAGAGCACAGATACGCAGTATTTT.

This chain connects TRBV5-4 to TRBJ2-2; a weak D match, TRBD1 (6 bases). CDR3 length: 14 residues. Trimming pared 2 bases from V and 4 bases from J, leaving 9 bases between. Germline loops: CDR1 SGHNT, CDR2 YYREEE (reference sequence). In nucleotides, the CDR3 is TGTGCCAGCAGCTTTCAAGGGGGCACCGGGGAGCTGTTTTTT. It specifies CASSFQGGTGELFF.

The rearrangement uses TRBV6-1 and TRBJ1-2; 9 bases are a match to TRBD1. Trimming removed 6 bases from V and 5 bases from J; junction bases left unmatched: 7. Germline V gene sequence: CDR1 MNHNS, CDR2 SASEGT. The CDR3 runs to 14 residues. CDR3 residues: CASRRDRAGYGYTF. DNA of the CDR3: TGTGCCAGCAGGAGGGACAGGGCGGGGTATGGCTACACCTTC.

This sequence joins TRBV6-5 and TRBJ1-2; D is unresolved. V was clipped by 6 bases and J by 0 bases, with 14 bases between them. Looked up from germline, CDR1 is MNHEY and CDR2 is SVGAGI. There are 15 residues in the CDR3. CDR3 DNA: TGTGCCAGCAGGGAACAGTCGGGAGCTAACTATGGCTACACCTTC. This sequence encodes CASREQSGANYGYTF.

The V call is TRBV4-2, the J call TRBJ1-1; possible D gene TRBD1, 6 bases. The CDR3 extends over 12 amino acids. V shed 1 base and J shed 7 bases, with 7 bases lying between them. CDR1 is LGHNA, CDR2 YNFKEQ, per germline. CDR3 region: CASSQGQVEAFF. In DNA, the CDR3 is TGTGCCAGCAGCCAAGGACAGGTTGAAGCTTTCTTT.

As concerns this clone: One end of the junction does not line up with germline, which may come from a read error. The chain recombines TRBV28 with TRBJ1-5, with a tentative D call TRBD1 (6 bases). Germline lookup yields CDR1 MDHEN and CDR2 SYDVKM. This CDR3 spans 15 amino acids. CDR3 protein: CASSGGQVPNRPQHF. The CDR3 DNA reads TGTGCCAGCTCGGGGGGCCAGGTCCCAAATCGGCCCCAGCATTTT.

The chain links TRBV7-2 to TRBJ2-7, with 9 bases fitting TRBD2. Germline loops: CDR1 SGHTA, CDR2 FQGNSA. J lost 2 bases, V lost 5 bases, and 4 bases had no gene match. The CDR3 spans 14 residues. The CDR3 nucleotides read TGTGCCAGCAGCCCGACTAGCGGCCCCTACGAGCAGTACTTC. Amino acids: CASSPTSGPYEQYF.